These 29 T cell receptor beta chains were sequenced from one sample in a study of PD-1 blockade in classical Hodgkin lymphoma. Generated by immunoSEQ multiplex PCR, the TCRdb table keeps only in-frame clones and is missing some. Here the sample spans tens of thousands of clones, 73% being singletons. All the patients suffered relapse after autologous stem cell transplantation, and brentuximab vedotin exposure differed. The sequenced sample was peripheral blood mononuclear cells (PBMCs), obtained before the second cycle of nivolumab. These receptors were obtained from a human donor with classical Hodgkin lymphoma.

The CDR3 is CAWRAGEMRKLFF. The CDR3 nucleotides read TGTGCCTGGAGGGCTGGGGAAATGAGGAAACTGTTTTTT. The rearrangement joins TRBV30 to TRBJ1-4; D is unclear. Per germline, CDR1 GTSNPN and CDR2 SVGIG (reference sequence). The CDR3 totals 13 residues. V gave up 3 bases and J gave up 11 bases, with 16 bases separating them.

The chain carries TRBV6-5 and TRBJ1-2; D is uncertain. This CDR3 contains 14 residues. CDR1 and CDR2 from the germline V gene are MNHEY and SVGAGI. The germline V and J ends were trimmed by 4 bases and 6 bases, with 15 bases remaining between them. The CDR3 sequence is CASSSKIRLDGYTF. The CDR3, as DNA: TGTGCCAGCAGTTCTAAAATTCGCCTAGATGGCTACACCTTC.

The rearrangement uses TRBV28 and TRBJ2-7; TRBD2 might be the D (7 bases). V was shortened by 1 base and J by 4 bases, with 20 bases between the two germline ends. This CDR3 region has 17 residues. The germline V gene encodes CDR1 MDHEN and CDR2 SYDVKM. In DNA, the CDR3 is TGTGCCAGCAGTTTATCAGTAGGGGGGGCGAATAAATACGAGCAGTACTTC. Translation gives CASSLSVGGANKYEQYF.

This clone was seen only a few times. The chain carries TRBV6-5 and TRBJ1-4; no clear D gene. CDR3 length: 15 amino acids. Deletions cut 7 bases from V and 0 bases from J, with 12 bases between. In germline, CDR1 is MNHEY, CDR2 SVGAGI. DNA for the CDR3: TGTGCCAGCACCACATCTGGTGCAACTAATGAAAAACTGTTTTTT. Protein product: CASTTSGATNEKLFF.

The chain uses TRBV7-8 and TRBJ1-1, with unresolved D. The V end lost 1 base, the J end lost 5 bases, and 14 bases lay between the germline ends. The CDR3 loop spans 15 amino acids. Germline V CDR1 and CDR2: SGHVS, FQNEAQ. The CDR3 bases are TGTGCCAGCAGCTTAGTAGTCGCAGGCCTAACTGAAGCTTTCTTT. Its translation: CASSLVVAGLTEAFF.

This clone was seen a handful of times. The rearrangement joins TRBV6-5 to TRBJ1-2, with D perhaps TRBD1 (5 bases). The CDR3 extends over 13 amino acids. Trimming cost V 3 bases and J 8 bases, with 13 bases left between them. Looked up from germline, CDR1 is MNHEY and CDR2 is SVGAGI. In DNA form, the CDR3 reads TGTGCCAGCAGTTATCGGGAAGGGGAGGGCTACACCTTC. This gives the protein CASSYREGEGYTF.

This chain joins TRBV10-3 and TRBJ1-1; 7 nucleotides agree with TRBD1. The CDR3 covers 12 residues. Per the germline V gene, CDR1 is ENHRY and CDR2 is SYGVKD. Germline trimming cut 10 bases from V and 4 bases from J; bases unmatched to any gene: 6. CDR3 amino acids: CATGQVSTEAFF. The DNA of the CDR3 is TGTGCCACCGGACAGGTTAGCACTGAAGCTTTCTTT.

J is TRBJ2-1 and V is TRBV5-1, with TRBD2 matching over 8 bases. Germline V gives CDR1 SGHRS, CDR2 YFSETQ. Trimming at V came to 0 bases and at J to 14 bases, leaving 7 bases not matched to a gene. There are 13 residues in the CDR3. The CDR3 DNA is TGCGCCAGCAGCTTGGGTCGACTAGCGAGGGAGTTCTTC. The encoded protein is CASSLGRLAREFF.

V is TRBV28 and J is TRBJ1-2, with no clear D. The V end lost 5 bases, the J end lost 6 bases, and 16 bases lay between the germline ends. CDR3 size: 14 residues. In germline, CDR1 is MDHEN, CDR2 SYDVKM. The CDR3 DNA reads as TGTGCCAGCAGTCTACTAACATATACGGATGGCTACACCTTC. It yields the protein CASSLLTYTDGYTF.

V gene TRBV10-3 combines with J gene TRBJ2-1; the D gene is possibly TRBD2 (6 bases). CDR3 size: 12 residues. Germline CDR1 ENHRY, CDR2 SYGVKD. Trimming shortened V by 10 bases and J by 3 bases, and 10 bases separated the two germline ends. The CDR3 reads CASGNFYNEQFF. CDR3 sequence (DNA): TGTGCCAGCGGGAACTTCTACAATGAGCAGTTCTTC.

A few counts support this clone. The gene calls are TRBV7-9 and TRBJ1-1, with 8 bases aligning to TRBD1. With V trimmed by 5 bases and J by 0 bases, 5 bases remained unmatched. This CDR3 has 15 residues. Germline V lookup: CDR1 SEHNR, CDR2 FQNEAQ (reference sequence). The CDR3 reads CASSPRTGLNTEAFF. In DNA, the CDR3 is TGTGCCAGCAGCCCACGGACAGGGTTGAACACTGAAGCTTTCTTT.

DNA of the CDR3: TGCGCCAGCAGCTTGGTGTCAGGGAACATGAACACTGAAGCTTTCTTT. This encodes CASSLVSGNMNTEAFF. The J gene is TRBJ1-1, the V gene TRBV5-1, with D perhaps TRBD1 (5 bases). V was clipped by 0 bases and J by 0 bases, with 12 bases between them. The CDR3 is 16 residues long. Per germline, CDR1 SGHRS and CDR2 YFSETQ. The whole variable domain, remainder taken from reference TRBV5-1 and TRBJ1-1, is KAGVTQTPRYLIKTRGQQVTLSCSPISGHRSVSWYQQTPGQGLQFLFEYFSETQRNKGNFPGRFSGRQFSNSRSEMNVSTLELGDSALYLCASSLVSGNMNTEAFFGQGTRLTVV.

J is TRBJ2-1 and V is TRBV6-1; weak D call: TRBD1 (5 bases). The CDR3 contains 12 residues. Trimming took off 6 bases at V and 2 bases at J, with 5 bases between the two ends. The V gene's germline CDR1 is MNHNS and CDR2 SASEGT. CDR3 protein: CASSRAYNEQFF. The DNA of the CDR3 is TGTGCCAGCAGCAGGGCCTACAATGAGCAGTTCTTC.

The chain recombines TRBV6-1 with TRBJ1-1; D unresolved. The CDR3 is 14 residues long. V was trimmed by 5 bases and J by 0 bases, leaving 10 bases between them. The germline V gene has CDR1 MNHNS and CDR2 SASEGT. The CDR3 DNA follows: TGTGCCAGCAGTCCAGGACTTCTGAACACTGAAGCTTTCTTT. Amino acids: CASSPGLLNTEAFF.

This clone was detected once. The chain links TRBV6-5 to TRBJ1-2; the D gene is possibly TRBD1 (5 bases). Germline CDR1 reads MNHEY; CDR2 reads SVGAGI. V lost 7 bases to trimming and J lost 0 bases, with 12 bases between them. The CDR3 is 14 residues long. CDR3 in DNA: TGTGCCAGCACCCTAGGAGGGGCTAACTATGGCTACACCTTC. It is translated as CASTLGGANYGYTF.

This clone appeared a single time. This chain connects TRBV30 to TRBJ2-5; 12 bases are a match to TRBD2. The germline CDR1 and CDR2 sequences are GTSNPN and SVGIG (reference sequence). J was trimmed by 1 base and V by 3 bases; bases with no gene match: 3. There are 15 residues in the CDR3. CDR3 nucleotides: TGTGCCTGGAGCACTAGCGGGGGGACCCAAGAGACCCAGTACTTC. This translates into CAWSTSGGTQETQYF.

CDR3 bases: TGCAGCGTTGAAGATAGGGGAGAAGACACTGAAGCTTTCTTT. Residues: CSVEDRGEDTEAFF. The chain couples TRBV29-1 to TRBJ1-1, with D perhaps TRBD1 (5 bases). Germline V gene sequence: CDR1 SQVTM, CDR2 ANQGSEA. The CDR3 is made up of 14 amino acids. V gave up 0 bases and J gave up 3 bases, with 11 bases separating them.

This clone was observed a few times. The chain recombines TRBV28 with TRBJ1-5; 8 bases are a match to TRBD1. Germline lookup yields CDR1 MDHEN and CDR2 SYDVKM. This CDR3 comprises 16 residues. J was trimmed by 6 bases and V by 1 base; bases with no gene match: 8. In DNA, the CDR3 is TGTGCCAGCAGTTTATTACGGACAGGGCTGGGTCAGCCCCAGCATTTT. Translated, it gives CASSLLRTGLGQPQHF.

This clone came up once. This chain connects TRBV29-1 to TRBJ2-2; D possibly corresponds to TRBD2 (6 bases). Germline V gene data show CDR1 as SQVTM and CDR2 as ANQGSEA. V was shortened by 4 bases and J by 0 bases, with 9 bases between the two germline ends. The CDR3 runs to 14 residues. For the CDR3, the DNA is TGCAGCGTTGGGGGGGTGGCGAACACCGGGGAGCTGTTTTTT. It specifies CSVGGVANTGELFF.

The rearrangement joins TRBV6-7 to TRBJ1-2, with 7 bases lining up with TRBD1. TRBV6-7 is an ORF for which the function is uncertain. This CDR3 region has 15 residues. With 2 bases clipped from V and 2 bases from J, the junction kept 5 bases outside the gene matches. CDR3 coding DNA: TGTGCCAGCAGTTACCCGGGACAGACCAACTATGGCTACACCTTC. This sequence encodes CASSYPGQTNYGYTF.

V gene TRBV30 combines with J gene TRBJ2-3; D not resolved. The V gene lost 0 bases and the J gene lost 0 bases, with 1 base spanning the gap. The CDR3 has 12 residues. In germline, CDR1 is GTSNPN, CDR2 SVGIG (reference sequence). The CDR3 coding sequence is TGTGCCTGGAGTGTAAGCACAGATACGCAGTATTTT. Translating gives CAWSVSTDTQYF.

The chain links TRBV4-1 to TRBJ1-6; perhaps TRBD1 as D (6 bases). This CDR3 has 17 residues. Germline V gene data show CDR1 as MGHRA and CDR2 as YSYEKL. Trimming cost V 1 base and J 8 bases, with 18 bases left between them. For the CDR3, the DNA is TGCGCCAGCAGCCAAGGTGGGGGCAGGCGATTGTATTCACCCCTCCACTTT. It translates to CASSQGGGRRLYSPLHF.

The rearrangement uses TRBV7-8 and TRBJ2-7, with a possible D match to TRBD2 (6 bases). V lost 0 bases and J lost 7, with 22 bases in between. The CDR3 contains 17 residues. The germline V gene encodes CDR1 SGHVS and CDR2 FQNEAQ. The CDR3 loop reads CASSLARRAYLRDEQYF. CDR3 coding DNA: TGTGCCAGCAGCTTAGCGAGGAGGGCGTATCTTAGGGATGAGCAGTACTTC.

This chain links TRBV28 with TRBJ2-6, with D unresolved. V lost 0 bases, J lost 3 bases, and 12 bases lay in between. CDR3 length: 17 amino acids. Germline CDR1 and CDR2: MDHEN and SYDVKM. CDR3 DNA: TGTGCCAGCAGTTTATGGACCGGGCCCCTTGGGGCCAACGTCCTGACTTTC. Its translation: CASSLWTGPLGANVLTF.

The genes are TRBV29-1 and TRBJ2-1, with TRBD2 matching 9 bases. Looked up from germline, CDR1 is SQVTM and CDR2 is ANQGSEA. This CDR3 has 14 amino acids. V lost 6 bases and J lost 2; bases outside the gene matches: 5. Written as DNA, the CDR3 is TGCAGCGTCCGGACTAGCGTAACCTACAATGAGCAGTTCTTC. Translation gives CSVRTSVTYNEQFF.

J is TRBJ2-1 and V is TRBV27; D is perhaps TRBD2 (5 bases). CDR1 and CDR2 (germline): MNHEY, SMNVEV (reference sequence). The CDR3 loop spans 14 amino acids. Trimming removed 8 bases from V and 1 base from J, with 12 bases in between. CDR3 sequence: CASGGLVSYNEQFF. The CDR3 nucleotides read TGTGCCAGCGGCGGGTTGGTTTCCTACAATGAGCAGTTCTTC.

This chain links TRBV7-2 with TRBJ1-2, with D possibly TRBD1 on 6 matching bases. V lost 5 bases to trimming and J lost 0 bases, with 13 bases between them. Germline V gene lookup returns CDR1 SGHTA and CDR2 FQGNSA. This CDR3 is built from 15 residues. Here the CDR3 DNA reads TGTGCCAGCAGCCCACTGGACAGAACTAACTATGGCTACACCTTC. Translating gives CASSPLDRTNYGYTF.

J is TRBJ2-1 and V is TRBV27; the match to TRBD1 covers 7 bases. V dropped 6 bases and J dropped 5; count of bases not matched to a gene: 7. This CDR3 is 14 amino acids long. Looked up from germline, CDR1 is MNHEY and CDR2 is SMNVEV (reference sequence). The CDR3 sequence: CASRGTAPNNEQFF. The CDR3 coding sequence is TGTGCCAGCAGAGGGACAGCGCCTAACAATGAGCAGTTCTTC.

The chain combines TRBV27 with TRBJ1-1; D call uncertain. The CDR3 is 14 amino acids. Germline loops: CDR1 MNHEY, CDR2 SMNVEV (reference sequence). V was pared by 3 bases and J by 1 base, with 9 bases between. The CDR3 loop reads CASSLAVGNTEAFF. As DNA, the CDR3 is TGTGCCAGCAGTTTGGCCGTGGGGAACACTGAAGCTTTCTTT.